This TCR beta chain was recovered during a study of blood T cell repertoires in COVID-19 (dated by TCRdb to between 2020 and 2021). About the full investigation: The collaborator samples originated in the United States, Italy and Spain and spanned the acute and convalescent phases of COVID-19. The prospective study material was composed of cDNA or gDNA derived from T cells, B-cell-depleted T cells, or PBMCs. The dataset comprised deeply sampled blood TCRbeta repertoires from subjects exposed to, actively infected with, or recovered from COVID-19. The repertoires were released in a freely available public database intended as a resource for research on the immune response to SARS-CoV-2. The samples were drawn from the first 160 participants of the ongoing ImmuneRACE study and from 950 to 1,500 subjects provided by 6 global collaborators. A de-identified subject ID, COVID-19 status, age in years and sex were almost always included in the sample metadata. HLA class I and class II types, where available, came from metadata supplied by the sample provider rather than from assay-based typing. What the work shows at the level of the full study, not this receptor alone: The amount of clinical and demographic metadata varied by source and participant and was provided uncurated.

Collaborating institutions collected whole blood in K2EDTA tubes following their own protocols. For TCRbeta analysis, collaborator samples were shipped as frozen whole blood, as isolated PBMCs, or as DNA extracted from either sample type. TCRbeta CDR3 regions were amplified from genomic DNA using the immunoSEQ Assay, a bias-controlled multiplex PCR. The original methods were these. The number of nucleated cells in each sample was estimated by amplification of reference gene primers within the assay. To quantify the absolute abundance of each unique TCRbeta CDR3 rearrangement, sequence reads were collapsed and filtered. For each sample, productive Simpson clonality was calculated as the square root of Simpson's diversity index over productive rearrangements. Held by TCRdb, this immuneACCESS table contains in-frame sequences only and omits some clones. Under half of the omission traces to an unresolved V gene where checked; the cause of the rest is unknown. V, J and clone size are taken as reported in that table, and D and trimming were inferred from the DNA itself. A total of about 78,000 clones appear in this sample, around 90% of them only once. The leading ten clones occupy around 1% of the sample.

On this clone: Its binding antigen is unknown. Per-base quality was not reported, and no clone a single base away is much larger than it.

At the junction V is shortened by 3 bases and J by 8 bases; bases outside the gene matches: 6. The CDR3 runs 14 amino acids, cysteine and phenylalanine included. Of the read, only the CDR3 DNA is kept; its 42 bases are in frame from base 1. CDR1 and CDR2, per the germline V gene, are MDHEN and SYDVKM. The sequence was obtained from a woman between 45 and 60 years old in a cohort sampled during active COVID-19. The chain is made from TRBV28 and TRBJ2-1, with TRBD1 identical over 8 junction bases. Sample: peripheral blood. The CDR3 amino acid sequence is: CASSLAGGRDEQFF. The DNA is TGTGCCAGCAGTTTGGCAGGGGGCCGAGATGAGCAGTTCTTC.